This TCR beta chain was sequenced in a study of blood T cell repertoires in COVID-19. This clone was seen only once. The germline V gene encodes CDR1 WSHSY and CDR2 SAAADI. Trimming removed 5 bases from V and 4 bases from J, with 6 bases in between. This CDR3 is built from 11 residues. The data were produced by immunoSEQ multiplex PCR, yet TCRdb's version contains in-frame clones alone and is incomplete. Of some 48,000 clones listed, 65% to 90% are singletons. V and J are TRBV10-2 and TRBJ2-7; no definite D call. Sequenced: peripheral blood. The sequence was collected from a woman aged 80 or over with acute or convalescent COVID-19. The CDR3 is CASSLRYEQYF. The CDR3 DNA is TGCGCCAGCAGTCTGCGGTACGAGCAGTACTTC.